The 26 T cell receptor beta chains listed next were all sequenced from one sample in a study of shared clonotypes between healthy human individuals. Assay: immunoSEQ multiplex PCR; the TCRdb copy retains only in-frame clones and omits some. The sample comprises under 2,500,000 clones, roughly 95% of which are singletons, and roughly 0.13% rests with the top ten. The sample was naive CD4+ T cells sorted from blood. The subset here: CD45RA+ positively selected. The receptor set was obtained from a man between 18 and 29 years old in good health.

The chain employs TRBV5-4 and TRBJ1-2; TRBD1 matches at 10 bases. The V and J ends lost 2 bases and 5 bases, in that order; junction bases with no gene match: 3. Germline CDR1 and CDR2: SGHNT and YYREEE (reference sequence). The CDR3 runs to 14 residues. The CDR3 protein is CASSLQDRGYGYTF. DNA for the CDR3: TGTGCCAGCAGCTTACAGGACAGGGGGTATGGCTACACCTTC.

For the CDR3, the DNA is TGTGCCAGCAGTCCGAGGGAAGCGAACACCGGGGAGCTGTTTTTT. Translating gives CASSPREANTGELFF. V usage is TRBV27 and J usage is TRBJ2-2, with D possibly matching TRBD2 (5 bases). V was clipped by 5 bases and J by 0 bases, with 10 bases between them. CDR3 size: 15 residues. The V gene's germline CDR1 is MNHEY and CDR2 SMNVEV (reference sequence).

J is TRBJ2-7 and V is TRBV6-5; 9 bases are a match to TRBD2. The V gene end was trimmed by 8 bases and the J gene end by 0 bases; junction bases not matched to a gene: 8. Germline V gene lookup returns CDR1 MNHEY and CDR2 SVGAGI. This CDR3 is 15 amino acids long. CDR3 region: CASGRGGQNSYEQYF. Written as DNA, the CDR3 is TGTGCCAGCGGGCGGGGGGGACAAAACTCCTACGAGCAGTACTTC.

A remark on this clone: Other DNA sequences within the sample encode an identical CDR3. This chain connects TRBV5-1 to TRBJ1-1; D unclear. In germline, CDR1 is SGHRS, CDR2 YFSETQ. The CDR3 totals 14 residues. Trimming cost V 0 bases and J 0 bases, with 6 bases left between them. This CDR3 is CASSLEGMNTEAFF. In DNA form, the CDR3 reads TGCGCCAGCAGCTTGGAAGGAATGAACACTGAAGCTTTCTTT. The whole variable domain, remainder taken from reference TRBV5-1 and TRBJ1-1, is KAGVTQTPRYLIKTRGQQVTLSCSPISGHRSVSWYQQTPGQGLQFLFEYFSETQRNKGNFPGRFSGRQFSNSRSEMNVSTLELGDSALYLCASSLEGMNTEAFFGQGTRLTVV.

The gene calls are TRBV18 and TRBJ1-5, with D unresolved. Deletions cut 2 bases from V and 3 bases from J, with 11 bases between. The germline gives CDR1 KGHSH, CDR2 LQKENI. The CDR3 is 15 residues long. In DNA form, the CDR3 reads TGTGCCAGCTCACCAGAACAGTCCCCCAATCAGCCCCAGCATTTT. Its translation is CASSPEQSPNQPQHF. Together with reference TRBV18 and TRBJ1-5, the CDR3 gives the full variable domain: NAGVMQNPRHLVRRRGQEARLRCSPMKGHSHVYWYRQLPEEGLKFMVYLQKENIIDESGMPKERFSAEFPKEGPSILRIQQVVRGDSAAYFCASSPEQSPNQPQHFGDGTRLSIL.

The chain's CDR3 is CASSELGLRAAYEQYF. The CDR3 nucleotides are TGTGCCAGCAGTGAATTAGGACTCCGGGCGGCCTACGAGCAGTACTTC. This sequence joins TRBV25-1 and TRBJ2-7; D is possibly TRBD2 (5 bases). The CDR3 is 16 amino acids. Per the germline V gene, CDR1 is MGHDK and CDR2 is SYGVNS. Trimming stripped 1 base from V and 2 bases from J, with 15 bases between.

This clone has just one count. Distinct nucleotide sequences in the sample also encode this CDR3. Here the CDR3 DNA reads TGTGCCAGCAGCTCCCAGGGCAATGAGCAGTTCTTC. It specifies CASSSQGNEQFF. V gene TRBV7-9 combines with J gene TRBJ2-1; D possibly corresponds to TRBD1 (5 bases). CDR3 size: 12 residues. Trimming removed 4 bases from V and 6 bases from J, with 7 bases in between. The V gene's germline CDR1 is SEHNR and CDR2 FQNEAQ (reference sequence).

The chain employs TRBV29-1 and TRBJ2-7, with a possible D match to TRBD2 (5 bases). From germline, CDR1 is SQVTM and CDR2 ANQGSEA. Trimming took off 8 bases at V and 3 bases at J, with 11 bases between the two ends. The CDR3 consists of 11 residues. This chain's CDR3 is CSSREGYEQYF. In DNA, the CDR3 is TGCAGCTCTCGGGAAGGCTACGAGCAGTACTTC.

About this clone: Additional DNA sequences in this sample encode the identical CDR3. The CDR3 DNA follows: TGCGCCAGCAGCTTAGGGGAGGGGAACACTGAAGCTTTCTTT. Translation gives CASSLGEGNTEAFF. This chain uses TRBV5-1 with TRBJ1-1; D possibly corresponds to TRBD1 (5 bases). The germline V gene has CDR1 SGHRS and CDR2 YFSETQ. CDR3 length equals 14 residues. V lost 2 bases and J lost 1, with 9 bases in between.

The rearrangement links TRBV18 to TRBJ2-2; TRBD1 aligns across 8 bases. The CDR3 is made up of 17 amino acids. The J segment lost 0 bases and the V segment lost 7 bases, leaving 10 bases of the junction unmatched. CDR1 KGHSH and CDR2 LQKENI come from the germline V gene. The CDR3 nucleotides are TGTGCCAGCTGGGAGGCAGGGGGCCTTGCGAACACCGGGGAGCTGTTTTTT. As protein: CASWEAGGLANTGELFF.

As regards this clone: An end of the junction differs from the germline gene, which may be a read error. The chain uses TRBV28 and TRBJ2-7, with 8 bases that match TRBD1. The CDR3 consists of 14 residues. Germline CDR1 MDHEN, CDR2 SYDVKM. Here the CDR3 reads CASSPLDQGAEPYF. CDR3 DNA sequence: TGTGCCAGCAGTCCCCTCGACCAGGGGGCCGAGCCGTACTTC.

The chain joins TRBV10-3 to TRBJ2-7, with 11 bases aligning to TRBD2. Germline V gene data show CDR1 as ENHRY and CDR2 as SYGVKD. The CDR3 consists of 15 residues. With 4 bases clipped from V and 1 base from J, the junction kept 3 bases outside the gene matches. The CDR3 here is CAISGTSGLSYEQYF. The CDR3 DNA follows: TGTGCCATCAGTGGGACTAGCGGGCTTTCCTACGAGCAGTACTTC.

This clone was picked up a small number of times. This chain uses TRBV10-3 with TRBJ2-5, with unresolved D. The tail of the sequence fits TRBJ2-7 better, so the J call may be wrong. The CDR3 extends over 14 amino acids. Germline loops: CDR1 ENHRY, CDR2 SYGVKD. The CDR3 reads CAISESGSGYEQYF. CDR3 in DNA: TGTGCCATCAGTGAATCCGGGTCTGGCTACGAGCAGTACTTC.

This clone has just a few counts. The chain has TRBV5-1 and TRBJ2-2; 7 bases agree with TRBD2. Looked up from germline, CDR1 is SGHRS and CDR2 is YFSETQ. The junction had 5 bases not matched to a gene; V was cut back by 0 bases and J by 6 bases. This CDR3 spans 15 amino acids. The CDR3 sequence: CASSLGLAKAGELFF. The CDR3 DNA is TGCGCCAGCAGCTTGGGACTAGCTAAGGCCGGGGAGCTGTTTTTT.

This CDR3 reads CASSPVQGETQYF. For the CDR3, the DNA is TGTGCCAGCTCACCTGTACAAGGAGAGACCCAGTACTTC. V is TRBV18 and J is TRBJ2-5; no firm D call. Germline CDR1 is KGHSH and CDR2 is LQKENI. Trimming left V 3 bases short and J 4 bases short, with 9 bases between. This CDR3 comprises 13 residues. Combining the CDR3 with reference TRBV18 and TRBJ2-5 gives the whole variable domain NAGVMQNPRHLVRRRGQEARLRCSPMKGHSHVYWYRQLPEEGLKFMVYLQKENIIDESGMPKERFSAEFPKEGPSILRIQQVVRGDSAAYFCASSPVQGETQYFGPGTRLLVL.

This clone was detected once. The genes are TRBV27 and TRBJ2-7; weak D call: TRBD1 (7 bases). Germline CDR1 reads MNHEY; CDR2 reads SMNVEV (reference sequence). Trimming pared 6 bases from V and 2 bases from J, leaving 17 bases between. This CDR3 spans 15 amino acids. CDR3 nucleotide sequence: TGTGCCAGCAGCGCGGGGTGGACAGGCCCCTACGAGCAGTACTTC. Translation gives CASSAGWTGPYEQYF.

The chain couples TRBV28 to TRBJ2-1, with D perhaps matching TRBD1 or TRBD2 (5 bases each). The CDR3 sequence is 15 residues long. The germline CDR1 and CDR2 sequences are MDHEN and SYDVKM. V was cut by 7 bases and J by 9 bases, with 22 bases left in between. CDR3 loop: CASTHQLGAVSEQFF. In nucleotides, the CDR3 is TGTGCCAGCACCCACCAGCTCGGGGCTGTAAGTGAGCAGTTCTTC.

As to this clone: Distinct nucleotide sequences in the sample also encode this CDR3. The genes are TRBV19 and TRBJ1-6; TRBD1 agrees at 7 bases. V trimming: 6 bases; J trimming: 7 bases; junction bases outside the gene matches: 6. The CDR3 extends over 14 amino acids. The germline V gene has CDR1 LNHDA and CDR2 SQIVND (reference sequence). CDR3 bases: TGTGCCAGTAGCCCTGGGACAGAGAATTCACCCCTCCACTTT. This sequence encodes CASSPGTENSPLHF.

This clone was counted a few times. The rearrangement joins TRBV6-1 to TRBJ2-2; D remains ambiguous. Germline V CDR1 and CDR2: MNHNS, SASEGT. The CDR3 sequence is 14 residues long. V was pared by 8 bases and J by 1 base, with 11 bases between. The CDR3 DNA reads TGTGCCAGCTATCTGAGTCGGAACACCGGGGAGCTGTTTTTT. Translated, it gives CASYLSRNTGELFF.

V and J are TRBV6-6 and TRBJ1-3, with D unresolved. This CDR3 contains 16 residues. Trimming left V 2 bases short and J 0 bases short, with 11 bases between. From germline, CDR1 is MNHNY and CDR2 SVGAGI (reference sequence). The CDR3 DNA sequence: TGTGCCAGCAGTTACCTGTCGGCCCTCTCTGGAAACACCATATATTTT. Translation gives CASSYLSALSGNTIYF.

The CDR3 DNA reads as TGTGCCAGCTTTCAGCGGGGGGGGCCCTACAATGAGCAGTTCTTC. Amino acid sequence: CASFQRGGPYNEQFF. The chain combines TRBV18 with TRBJ2-1, with TRBD2 matching 10 bases. The CDR3 has 15 amino acids. CDR1 is KGHSH, CDR2 LQKENI, per germline. V trimming: 7 bases; J trimming: 2 bases; junction bases outside the gene matches: 5.

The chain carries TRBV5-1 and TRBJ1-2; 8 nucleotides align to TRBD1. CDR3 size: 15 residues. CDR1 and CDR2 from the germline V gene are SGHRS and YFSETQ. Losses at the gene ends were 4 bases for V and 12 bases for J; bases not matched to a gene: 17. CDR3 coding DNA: TGCGCCAGCAGCAAGGTCGGACAGGGACCACTCCGAGACACCTTC. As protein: CASSKVGQGPLRDTF.

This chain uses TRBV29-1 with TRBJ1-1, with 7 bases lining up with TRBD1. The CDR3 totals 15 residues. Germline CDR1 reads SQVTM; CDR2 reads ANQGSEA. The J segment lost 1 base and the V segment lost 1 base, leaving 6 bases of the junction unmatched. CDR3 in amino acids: CSVEVPGQRNTEAFF. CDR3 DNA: TGCAGCGTTGAAGTACCGGGACAGCGGAACACTGAAGCTTTCTTT.

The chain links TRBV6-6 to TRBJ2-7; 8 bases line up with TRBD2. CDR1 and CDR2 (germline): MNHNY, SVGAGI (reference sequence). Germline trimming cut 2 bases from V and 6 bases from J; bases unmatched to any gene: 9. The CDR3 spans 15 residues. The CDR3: CASSYHGGRSGEQYF. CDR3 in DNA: TGTGCCAGCAGTTACCACGGCGGGAGGTCTGGCGAGCAGTACTTC.

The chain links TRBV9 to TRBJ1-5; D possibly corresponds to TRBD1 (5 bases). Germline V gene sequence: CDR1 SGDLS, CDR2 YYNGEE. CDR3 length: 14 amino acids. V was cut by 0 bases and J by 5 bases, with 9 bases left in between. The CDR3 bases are TGTGCCAGCAGCGTAGGAGGGGCAGATCAGCCCCAGCATTTT. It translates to CASSVGGADQPQHF.

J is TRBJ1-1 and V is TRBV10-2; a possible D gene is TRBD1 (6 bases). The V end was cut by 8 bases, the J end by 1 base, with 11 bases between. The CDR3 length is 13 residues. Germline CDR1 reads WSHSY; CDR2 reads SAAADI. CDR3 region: CASVGQRNTEAFF. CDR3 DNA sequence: TGCGCCAGCGTTGGACAGCGGAACACTGAAGCTTTCTTT.